These T cell receptor beta chains were read from a single sample in a study of blood T cell repertoires in COVID-19. Data came from immunoSEQ multiplex PCR; TCRdb stores just in-frame clones and leaves some out. The data show under 100,000 clones, 80% seen once. The sample taken for sequencing was peripheral blood. The receptor set was obtained from a woman between 40 and 50 years old with active or convalescent COVID-19. The CDR3 runs from the conserved cysteine through the conserved F or W. D genes are given only for firm matches. The size entry is marked missing in some rows and otherwise reads once, few, many or a size class.

D	V	size	J	DNA	CDR3
TRBD1	TRBV18	-	TRBJ1-1	TGTGCCAGCTCACCGTCCGGGACAGCGGGCACTGAAGCTTTCTTT	CASSPSGTAGTEAFF
TRBD2	TRBV19	-	TRBJ2-3	TGTGCCACCGGGACTAGCGGGAGGGGCACAGATACGCAGTATTTT	CATGTSGRGTDTQYF
-	TRBV5-1	-	TRBJ1-4	TGCGCCAGCAGCTTGGGCGACAGTGTGGAAAAACTGTTTTTT	CASSLGDSVEKLFF
-	TRBV4-3	-	TRBJ1-1	TGCGCCAGCAGCCAAGATAGGCACAGGAAGAACACTGAAGCTTTCTTT	CASSQDRHRKNTEAFF
-	TRBV7-9	-	TRBJ1-3	TGTGCCAGCAGCTTCGGGGGGACTGTCCCAAAATCTGGAAACACCATATATTTT	CASSFGGTVPKSGNTIYF
-	TRBV19	once	TRBJ1-5	TGTGCCAGTAAAGGGGGGGATCAGCCCCAGCATTTT	CASKGGDQPQHF
-	TRBV13	-	TRBJ2-7	TGTGCCAGCAGCTTACAGGGGATCTCCTACGAGCAGTACTTC	CASSLQGISYEQYF
-	TRBV12-3/TRBV12-4	-	TRBJ1-6	TGTGCCAGCAGTCCCGTGGGGGGTCCACCCCTCCACTTT	CASSPVGGPPLHF
-	TRBV7-2	few	TRBJ1-1	TGTGCCAGCAGCTTTAGCGACGGGGGGGCAACTGAAGCTTTCTTT	CASSFSDGGATEAFF
-	TRBV10-2	-	TRBJ2-7	TGCGCCAGCAGGGGTAGCGCTAAATACGAGCAGTACTTC	CASRGSAKYEQYF
-	TRBV11-3	-	TRBJ2-7	TGTGCCAGCAGCTTAGCGGCAGGGAAGCACTACGAGCAGTACTTC	CASSLAAGKHYEQYF
-	TRBV6-5	-	TRBJ2-7	TGTGCCAGCAGCTTGACTAGGACGTACACCTACGAGCAGTACTTC	CASSLTRTYTYEQYF
TRBD1	TRBV6-2/TRBV6-3	-	TRBJ1-2	TGTGCCAGCAGCCGGACAGGGTCTAACTATGGCTACACCTTC	CASSRTGSNYGYTF
-	TRBV7-9	-	TRBJ1-5	TGTGCCAGCAGCTTAGCACAGGGAACCTATAGCAATCAGCCCCAGCATTTT	CASSLAQGTYSNQPQHF
-	TRBV14	-	TRBJ2-7	TGTGCCAGCAGCCAATATAACAGCCGGACAGAGCAGTACTTC	CASSQYNSRTEQYF
-	TRBV5-1	once	TRBJ2-7	TGCGCCAGCAGCTTGGGGACAAACTCCTACGAGCAGTACTTC	CASSLGTNSYEQYF
-	TRBV5-1	few	TRBJ1-1	TGCGCCAGCAGCCTTCAGAGGGCCAACACTGAAGCTTTCTTT	CASSLQRANTEAFF
TRBD2	TRBV5-1	few	TRBJ2-7	TGCGCCAGCAGCTTGGGTGCGGGAGTATCCTACGAGCAGTACTTC	CASSLGAGVSYEQYF
-	TRBV6-2/TRBV6-3	-	TRBJ1-1	TGTGCCAGCAGTTACGGGGGACAAGACACTGAAGCTTTCTTT	CASSYGGQDTEAFF
TRBD2	TRBV27	-	TRBJ2-5	TGTGCCAGCAGTTCCCTCGGGGGGAACCAAGAGACCCAGTACTTC	CASSSLGGNQETQYF
-	TRBV5-6	-	TRBJ1-1	TGTGCCAGCAGCTTGGACAGGGACACTGAAGCTTTCTTT	CASSLDRDTEAFF
-	TRBV11-3	-	TRBJ2-3	TGTGCCAGCAGCTTAGAGGGAGACACGCAGTATTTT	CASSLEGDTQYF
TRBD1	TRBV10-3	-	TRBJ1-1	TGTGCCATCACCCGGACAGGGTGGACTGAAGCTTTCTTT	CAITRTGWTEAFF
-	TRBV13	-	TRBJ2-3	TGTGCCAGCAGCGCCACTAGCACAGATACGCAGTATTTT	CASSATSTDTQYF
-	TRBV6-5	few	TRBJ1-1	TGTGCCAGCAGACCGGCTGAGGGTTTAGCTTTCTTT	CASRPAEGLAFF
-	TRBV19	-	TRBJ2-5	TGTGCCAGTGGTGAGAGGGAGACCCAGTACTTC	CASGERETQYF
-	TRBV6-5	-	TRBJ1-1	TGTGCCAGCAGTTACGGTACAGGCATGGGCACTGAAGCTTTCTTT	CASSYGTGMGTEAFF
-	TRBV27	-	TRBJ2-2	TGTGCCAGCAGTTTCGAGTGGGCAGGAGGTACCGGGGAGCTGTTTTTT	CASSFEWAGGTGELFF
TRBD1	TRBV14	-	TRBJ2-5	TGTGCCAGTTCCAGTAGGGACAGGGGTCTTTTGAGAGGTGACAGGCAAGAGACCCAGTACTTC	CASSSRDRGLLRGDRQETQYF
TRBD2	TRBV6-2/TRBV6-3	-	TRBJ2-1	TGTGCCAGCAGTTTGTTAGCGGGGGGAAGTTTGACCAATGAGCAGTTCTTC	CASSLLAGGSLTNEQFF
TRBD2	TRBV11-2	-	TRBJ2-1	TGTGCCAGCACCATTAGCGGGAGGGCCGCTGAGCAGTTCTTC	CASTISGRAAEQFF
TRBD2	TRBV3-1/TRBV3-2	-	TRBJ2-5	TGTGCCAGCAGCCAATCAGTGGGGGGGTGGGAGACCCAGTACTTC	CASSQSVGGWETQYF
-	TRBV12-3/TRBV12-4	-	TRBJ2-5	TGTGCCAGCAGTCTTCTACTCGAAGAGACCCAGTACTTC	CASSLLLEETQYF
TRBD2	TRBV28	-	TRBJ2-1	TGTGCCAGCAGTCTGGGACTAGCGGGGGGGCGTGGGAATGAGCAGTTCTTC	CASSLGLAGGRGNEQFF
-	TRBV20-1	-	TRBJ1-1	TGCAGTGCTAGTTACGCAGGAGCGGGCACTGAAGCTTTCTTT	CSASYAGAGTEAFF
-	TRBV18	few	TRBJ1-5	TGTGCCAGCTCACCAAAGAGGGATCAGCCCCAGCATTTT	CASSPKRDQPQHF
TRBD2	TRBV28	-	TRBJ2-5	TGTGCCAGCAGTCCCCTAGCGGTCCAAGAGACCCAGTACTTC	CASSPLAVQETQYF